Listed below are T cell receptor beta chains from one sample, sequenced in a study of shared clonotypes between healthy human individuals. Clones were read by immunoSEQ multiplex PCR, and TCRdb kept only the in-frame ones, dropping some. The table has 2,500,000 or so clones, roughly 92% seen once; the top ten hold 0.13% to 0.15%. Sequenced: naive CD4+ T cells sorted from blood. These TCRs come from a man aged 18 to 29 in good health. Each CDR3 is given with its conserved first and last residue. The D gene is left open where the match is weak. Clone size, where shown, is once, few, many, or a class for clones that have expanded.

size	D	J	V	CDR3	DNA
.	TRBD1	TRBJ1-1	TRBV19	CASSRSTGGRAEAFF	TGTGCCAGTAGTCGCTCGACAGGGGGAAGGGCTGAAGCTTTCTTT
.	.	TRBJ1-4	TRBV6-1	CASSEADRPATNEKLFF	TGTGCCAGCAGTGAAGCAGACAGACCTGCAACTAATGAAAAACTGTTTTTT
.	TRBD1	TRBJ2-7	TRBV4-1	CASSQVGQGGSEQYF	TGCGCCAGCAGCCAAGTAGGACAGGGTGGGAGCGAGCAGTACTTC
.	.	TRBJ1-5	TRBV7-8	CASSLVSGVQPQHF	TGTGCCAGCAGTTTAGTCTCAGGGGTACAGCCCCAGCATTTT
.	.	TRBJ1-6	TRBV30	CAWSSQGRAYNSPLHF	TGTGCCTGGAGTTCCCAGGGACGGGCCTATAATTCACCCCTCCACTTT
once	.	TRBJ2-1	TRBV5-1	CASSKGRTGNNEQFF	TGCGCCAGCAGCAAGGGTCGGACCGGTAACAATGAGCAGTTCTTC
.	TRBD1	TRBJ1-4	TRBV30	CAWSSRDRENEKLFF	TGTGCCTGGAGTTCCCGGGACAGGGAAAATGAAAAACTGTTTTTT
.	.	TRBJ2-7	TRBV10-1	CASSESFLSAHTYEQYF	TGCGCCAGCAGTGAGTCATTTCTCTCTGCTCACACCTACGAGCAGTACTTC
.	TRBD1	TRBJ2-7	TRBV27	CASSLDAAGTGAYEQYF	TGTGCCAGCAGTTTAGACGCGGCCGGGACAGGGGCCTACGAGCAGTACTTC
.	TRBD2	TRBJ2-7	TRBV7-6	CASSSGGDYDEQYF	TGTGCCAGCAGCTCGGGAGGGGACTACGACGAGCAGTACTTC